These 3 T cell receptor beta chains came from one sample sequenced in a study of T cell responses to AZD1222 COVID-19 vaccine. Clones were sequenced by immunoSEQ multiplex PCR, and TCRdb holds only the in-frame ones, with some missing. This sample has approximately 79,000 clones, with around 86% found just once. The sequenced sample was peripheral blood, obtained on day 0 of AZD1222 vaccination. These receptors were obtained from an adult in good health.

This CDR3 reads CASSQDRVQPQHF. The CDR3 nucleotides are TGTGCCAGCAGCCAAGATAGGGTTCAGCCCCAGCATTTT. The chain carries TRBV3-1 (or the pseudogene TRBV3-2) and TRBJ1-5; D not resolved. V gave up 0 bases and J gave up 6 bases, with 6 bases separating them. Germline V gives CDR1 LGHDT, CDR2 YNNKEL (reference sequence). The CDR3 totals 13 residues.

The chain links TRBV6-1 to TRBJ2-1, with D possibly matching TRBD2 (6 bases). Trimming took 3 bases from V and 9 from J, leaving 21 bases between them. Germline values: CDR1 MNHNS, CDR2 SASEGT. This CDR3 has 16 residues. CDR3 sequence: CASSEGVSGGVGEQFF. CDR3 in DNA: TGTGCCAGCAGTGAGGGGGTGAGCGGAGGGGTGGGTGAGCAGTTCTTC.

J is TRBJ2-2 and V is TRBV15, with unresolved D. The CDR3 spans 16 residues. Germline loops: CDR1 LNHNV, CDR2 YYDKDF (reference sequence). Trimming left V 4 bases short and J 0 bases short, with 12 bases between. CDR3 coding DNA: TGTGCCACCAGCAAAGCCACGGACGCGAACACCGGGGAGCTGTTTTTT. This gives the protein CATSKATDANTGELFF.